This record covers a single T cell receptor beta chain. Individuals aged about 18 to 90 years were recruited from roughly 23 US areas. Participant-reported clinical history was the basis for cohort assignment. Cohort 3 recovery required two negative PCRs, clearance, or symptom resolution. The data were taken from a study of blood T cell repertoires in COVID-19. The wider study: Italy, Spain and the United States were the sources of the convalescent and acute COVID-19 samples.

Measured with immunoSEQ multiplex PCR; TCRdb has only the in-frame clones, and not every one. The sample consists of hundreds of thousands of clones, approximately 92% of them appearing once. V trimming: 5 bases; J trimming: 8 bases; junction bases outside the gene matches: 7. In germline, CDR1 is SGHAT, CDR2 FQNNGV. The CDR3 runs 15 residues. The V call is TRBV11-2, the J call TRBJ1-6; 9 bases match TRBD1. The sequence was obtained from a man aged 25-45 years who had recovered from COVID-19. Sequenced input: PBMCs or T cells enriched from blood (not recorded which). This CDR3 reads CASSPGTGTHSPLHF. Here the CDR3 DNA reads TGTGCCAGCAGCCCAGGGACAGGGACGCATTCACCCCTCCACTTT. The full variable domain, its missing parts supplied by reference TRBV11-2 and TRBJ1-6, is EAGVAQSPRYKIIEKRQSVAFWCNPISGHATLYWYQQILGQGPKLLIQFQNNGVVDDSQLPKDRFSAERLKGVDSTLKIQPAKLEDSAVYLCASSPGTGTHSPLHFGNGTRLTVT.